This TCR beta chain was retrieved from a study of blood T cell repertoires in COVID-19. Study-wide background: Acute and convalescent COVID-19 specimens originated in the United States, Italy and Spain. From T cells, B-cell-depleted T cells, or PBMCs came the material, which was cDNA or gDNA.

This table comes from immunoSEQ multiplex PCR, and its TCRdb copy is limited to in-frame clones, with some not included. This repertoire shows about 160,000 clones, approximately 82% found once; its top ten account for approximately 7%. The germline V gene encodes CDR1 MDHEN and CDR2 SYDVKM. V shed 4 bases and J 1 base; nucleotides not matched to a gene: 6. The CDR3 is made up of 15 amino acids. The material sequenced was peripheral blood. This TCR came from a woman aged 40 to 55 with COVID-19, enrolled during active disease. The V and J genes are TRBV28 and TRBJ1-1; 7 nucleotides agree with TRBD1. CDR3: CASSYRGLKNTEAFF. The CDR3 DNA reads TGTGCCAGCAGTTACAGGGGTCTCAAGAACACTGAAGCTTTCTTT.